These 31 T cell receptor beta chains share one sample of origin, sequenced in a study of tumor and adjacent non-tumor tissue in lung cancer. This sample's RNA came from whole unsorted tissue. TCRbeta libraries were built with three rounds of nested PCR, modified from ARM-PCR. TCRdb fed the multiplex PCR reads into MiXCR, producing one record per CDR3 protein. The data hold about 76,000 distinct CDR3 sequences, with less than 75% observed a single time. The sequencing input was lung tumor tissue. The receptors shown here come from an older woman with non-small cell lung cancer.

Comments on this clonotype: One junction end disagrees with the germline gene, perhaps due to a read error. The chain couples TRBV20-1 to TRBJ1-2; D is ambiguous. This CDR3 spans 13 amino acids. CDR1 and CDR2 from the germline V gene are DFQATT and SNEGSKA (reference sequence). CDR3 in amino acids: CNARNPADYGYTF. The CDR3 region has the DNA TGCAATGCTAGAAATCCAGCGGATTATGGCTACACCTTC.

This clonotype has just a few counts. This may stem from a read error, because a much larger clone lies one nucleotide away. V usage is TRBV7-2 and J usage is TRBJ1-2; D not certain. CDR1 is SGHTA and CDR2 is FQGNSA in the germline V gene. The CDR3 consists of 14 residues. CDR3 amino acids: CVSSPGSSPRGYTF. The CDR3 nucleotides are TGTGTCAGCAGCCCCGGTTCCTCTCCTCGAGGCTACACCTTC.

Notes on this clonotype: Given the absence of the conserved phenylalanine or tryptophan at the CDR3 end, a read error is likely. The chain joins TRBV12-5 to TRBJ2-3, with 9 bases identical to TRBD1. The CDR3 has 15 residues. V lost 10 bases and J lost 5; bases outside the gene matches: 13. The germline gives CDR1 LGHNT, CDR2 FRNRAP. The CDR3 is CANGAGTGTLDTQYI. CDR3 nucleotide sequence: TGTGCTAATGGAGCCGGGACAGGGACTTTAGATACGCAGTATATT.

As concerns this clonotype: This is likely a read error, given that the CDR3 carries no conserved phenylalanine or tryptophan at its end. This chain links TRBV11-3 with TRBJ2-1; a weak D match, TRBD1 (5 bases). Germline V gene sequence: CDR1 SGHNT, CDR2 YENEEA. The CDR3 consists of 13 residues. The CDR3 DNA sequence: TGTGCCAGAAGCTTGAACAGGTTGAATGAGCAGTTCTCC. Residues: CARSLNRLNEQFS.

Notes on this clonotype: Germline is not matched at one junction end, which may reflect a read error. This chain joins TRBV10-2 and TRBJ1-1; D is uncertain. In germline, CDR1 is WSHSY, CDR2 SAAADI. This CDR3 has 15 amino acids. This CDR3 is CASSESSTVNTEVFF. The CDR3 coding sequence is TGCGCCAGCAGTGAGTCGAGCACTGTGAACACTGAAGTTTTCTTT.

On this clonotype itself: A single base separates this from a much larger clone, so it may be a read error. The genes are TRBV20-1 and TRBJ2-7, with a tentative D call TRBD2 (6 bases). CDR3 size: 15 residues. V was pared by 2 bases and J by 0 bases, with 14 bases between. CDR1 and CDR2 from the germline V gene are DFQATT and SNEGSKA (reference sequence). CDR3 nucleotides: TGCAGTGCTAGAAGGACTGGCGGGATCTCCTACGAGCAGTACTTC. Its protein product is CSARRTGGISYEQYF.

The chain uses TRBV19 and TRBJ1-5; D is perhaps TRBD1 (6 bases). The J call could be wrong; TRBJ2-3 is a better fit for the DNA end. From germline, CDR1 is LNHDA and CDR2 SQIVND (reference sequence). The CDR3 sequence is 15 residues long. The DNA for the CDR3 is TGTGCCAGTAGTCAAACAGGGTTCAGCAATCAGCCCCAGTATTTT. Protein product: CASSQTGFSNQPQYF.

Note on this clonotype: Compared with germline, one end of the junction differs, possibly owing to a read error. The chain joins TRBV6-1 to TRBJ2-7; a possible D gene is TRBD2 (5 bases). From germline, CDR1 is MNHNS and CDR2 SASEGT. CDR3 length: 15 residues. The CDR3 here is CASTLSRQASWEQHF. The DNA for the CDR3 is TGTGCCAGCACTCTCTCTAGGCAGGCCTCCTGGGAGCAGCACTTC.

In the case of this clonotype: This may be a read error, as it is one base from a much larger clone. The conserved phenylalanine or tryptophan is not found at the CDR3 terminus, so this likely reflects a read error. The chain joins TRBV5-1 to TRBJ1-2, with D uncertain. V was cut by 0 bases and J by 4 bases, with 10 bases left in between. The CDR3 contains 14 residues. Germline assignment: CDR1 SGHRS and CDR2 YFSETQ. The CDR3, as DNA: TGCGCCAGCAGCTTGGGCCCGGGTGGCTATGGCTACACCATC. Translated, it gives CASSLGPGGYGYTI.

The V and J genes are TRBV30 and TRBJ2-3; the match to TRBD2 covers 8 bases. Losses at the gene ends were 0 bases for V and 1 base for J; bases not matched to a gene: 6. Germline CDR1 and CDR2: GTSNPN and SVGIG (reference sequence). The CDR3 has 16 amino acids. CDR3 nucleotides: TGTGCCTGGAGTGTACCTGCGGGAGGTCGCACAGATACGCAGTATTTT. It encodes CAWSVPAGGRTDTQYF.

Note on this clonotype: Germline and junction disagree at one end, which may indicate a read error. V gene TRBV20-1 combines with J gene TRBJ1-3; perhaps TRBD1 as D (6 bases). Germline CDR1 and CDR2: DFQATT and SNEGSKA (reference sequence). The CDR3 totals 15 residues. In DNA form, the CDR3 reads TGCAGTGCGGTAGGACAGCCTAGCTCTGGAAACGCCATATATTTT. Protein product: CSAVGQPSSGNAIYF.

This clonotype was found many times. The chain uses TRBV10-3 and TRBJ2-7; 9 nucleotides agree with TRBD1. The germline V gene encodes CDR1 ENHRY and CDR2 SYGVKD. The J segment lost 4 bases and the V segment lost 7 bases, leaving 8 bases of the junction unmatched. The CDR3 spans 14 residues. The CDR3 sequence: CAITRGQGFYEQYF. In nucleotides, the CDR3 is TGTGCCATCACCCGGGGACAGGGTTTTTACGAGCAGTACTTC.

On this clonotype itself: The junction departs from the called germline gene at one end, perhaps through a read error. This chain joins TRBV5-1 and TRBJ2-7; TRBD1 aligns across 10 bases. Germline CDR1 and CDR2: SGHRS and YFSETQ. This CDR3 comprises 16 residues. The CDR3 spells CTSSLAGTGVLGEQYF. DNA for the CDR3: TGCACCAGCAGCTTGGCTGGGACAGGGGTACTTGGCGAGCAGTACTTC.

A remark on this clonotype: This may arise from a read error, as a much more abundant clone is one base away. The chain carries TRBV28 and TRBJ1-1, with 11 bases aligning to TRBD1. CDR1 is MDHEN, CDR2 SYDVKM, per germline. The CDR3 totals 14 residues. The CDR3 region has the DNA TGTGCCGGCAGTTTGGGACAGGGGGGCACTGAAGCTTTCTTT. Its translation is CAGSLGQGGTEAFF.

About this clonotype: The junction departs from germline at one end; a sequencing error may be responsible. The J gene is TRBJ1-6, the V gene TRBV29-1; tentatively, D is TRBD1 (6 bases). CDR3 length equals 13 residues. Per germline, CDR1 SQVTM and CDR2 ANQGSEA. The CDR3 coding sequence is TGTAGCGTTGCGACAGGCCAAAATTCAGCCCTCCACTTT. This encodes CSVATGQNSALHF.

About this clonotype: At one boundary the junction diverges from the germline segment, which might be a read error. The V gene is TRBV6-5, the J gene TRBJ2-2; 8 nucleotides match TRBD1. CDR1 is MNHEY and CDR2 is SVGAGI in the germline V gene. CDR3 size: 16 residues. The CDR3, as DNA: TGTGCAAGCAGCGGAGGACAGGGAGTCTCCACCGGGGAGCTGTCTTTT. Translated: CASSGGQGVSTGELSF.

Many counts were recorded for this clonotype. The V gene is TRBV29-1, the J gene TRBJ1-1; D may be TRBD1 (5 bases). The V end was cut by 7 bases, the J end by 4 bases, with 13 bases between. Looked up from germline, CDR1 is SQVTM and CDR2 is ANQGSEA. The CDR3 is 12 amino acids. CDR3 amino acids: CSAPGGGTEAFF. The CDR3, as DNA: TGCAGCGCCCCCGGGGGGGGCACTGAAGCTTTCTTT.

The chain carries TRBV6-5 and TRBJ2-5; 9 bases map to TRBD1. The CDR3 runs to 15 residues. Losses at the gene ends were 6 bases for V and 11 bases for J; bases not matched to a gene: 16. Germline V CDR1 and CDR2: MNHEY, SVGAGI. CDR3 coding DNA: TGTGCCAGCAGCATCGCCCTGGGACAGGGAGAGCCTCAGTACTTC. This codes for CASSIALGQGEPQYF.

The V and J genes are TRBV7-2 and TRBJ1-2; 9 positions match TRBD1. Germline V gives CDR1 SGHTA, CDR2 FQGNSA. The CDR3 is made up of 15 amino acids. V trimming: 2 bases; J trimming: 6 bases; junction bases outside the gene matches: 7. The CDR3 here is CASSLTGGAGDGYTF. CDR3 sequence (DNA): TGTGCCAGCAGCTTAACAGGGGGCGCGGGGGATGGCTACACCTTC.

This clonotype rates as medium-sized. The genes are TRBV29-1 and TRBJ2-1; tentatively, D is TRBD1 (5 bases). Trimming cost V 7 bases and J 0 bases, with 10 bases left between them. The length of the CDR3 is 13 residues. Germline V gene data show CDR1 as SQVTM and CDR2 as ANQGSEA. In nucleotides, the CDR3 is TGCAGCGCCCAGGGTTTCTCCTACAATGAGCAGTTCTTC. Amino acids: CSAQGFSYNEQFF.

This clonotype has only a few counts. This is likely a read error, given that the CDR3 carries no conserved phenylalanine or tryptophan at its end. In nucleotides, the CDR3 is TGTGCCAGCAGCTTAGAGGAGGGCACGACAACATATGGCTACACCTAC. It yields the protein CASSLEEGTTTYGYTY. The chain recombines TRBV7-8 with TRBJ1-2; D ambiguous. Germline V gene data show CDR1 as SGHVS and CDR2 as FQNEAQ. This CDR3 contains 16 residues. Trimming stripped 1 base from V and 5 bases from J, with 17 bases between.

Many counts were recorded for this clonotype. The chain combines TRBV11-2 with TRBJ2-3, with no clear D. The CDR3 has 11 amino acids. Germline loops: CDR1 SGHAT, CDR2 FQNNGV. Trimming removed 2 bases at V and 5 bases at J, with 2 bases between. The CDR3 region is CASSLIDTQYF. The CDR3 bases are TGTGCCAGCAGCTTAATAGATACGCAGTATTTT.

With regard to this clonotype: Relative to the germline gene, one junction end is altered; a read error may explain this. V usage is TRBV12-3 or TRBV12-4 and J usage is TRBJ1-1; 12 nucleotides align to TRBD1. The CDR3 extends over 16 amino acids. CDR3 DNA sequence: TGTGCTAGCAGTAACAGCCGGGGACAGGGGGCCGCTGAAGTTTTCTTT. Its translation is CASSNSRGQGAAEVFF.

Remarks on this clonotype: Its ends do not fully match the called genes, so a read error is possible. J is TRBJ2-2 and V is TRBV6-2 or TRBV6-3; 9 bases are shared with TRBD2. Germline V gene lookup returns CDR1 MNHEY and CDR2 SVGEGT. CDR3 length: 18 amino acids. CDR3 loop: CASSYTNPGLANTGGLFF. CDR3 nucleotide sequence: TGTGCCAGCAGTTACACCAATCCGGGACTAGCAAACACCGGGGGGCTGTTTTTT.

Comment on this clonotype: A much larger clone lies a single base off, so this may be a read error. The chain has TRBV20-1 and TRBJ2-3, with unresolved D. Germline V CDR1 and CDR2: DFQATT, SNEGSKA (reference sequence). This CDR3 is 13 amino acids long. The V end lost 6 bases, the J end lost 4 bases, and 14 bases lay between the germline ends. The CDR3 DNA is TGCAGTGCCCGGGCGAGGACGGCAGATACGCAGTATTTT. This encodes CSARARTADTQYF.

As to this clonotype: This CDR3 fails to terminate in the conserved phenylalanine or tryptophan, so it likely reflects a read error. V gene TRBV28 combines with J gene TRBJ1-5; possibly TRBD1 for D (6 bases). The CDR3 runs to 19 residues. The germline CDR1 and CDR2 sequences are MDHEN and SYDVKM. Trimming stripped 2 bases from V and 2 bases from J, with 22 bases between. In DNA, the CDR3 is TGTGCCAGCAGTTTAAGGAATCCTGCCGGGGGCTCGTGCAATCAGCCCCAGCATTTG. Its translation is CASSLRNPAGGSCNQPQHL.

A word on this clonotype: This may be a read error, as it is one base from a much larger clone. The chain employs TRBV11-2 and TRBJ2-6; perhaps TRBD1 as D (5 bases). The CDR3 contains 15 residues. Germline CDR1 SGHAT, CDR2 FQNNGV. The DNA for the CDR3 is TGTGCCAGCAGCTTAGATCTCTCTGGGGCCAACGACCTGACTTTC. The encoded protein is CASSLDLSGANDLTF.

Concerning this clonotype: The junction differs from germline at one of its ends, possibly a read error. V gene TRBV11-2 combines with J gene TRBJ2-7; D ambiguous. CDR3 length: 15 amino acids. Germline V gives CDR1 SGHAT, CDR2 FQNNGV. DNA for the CDR3: TGTGCCAGCACGCGACCTGGCTCTATCTCCTACGAGAAGTACTTC. Amino acids: CASTRPGSISYEKYF.

The genes are TRBV20-1 and TRBJ2-7, with 10 positions matching TRBD2. The CDR3 sequence is 13 residues long. Germline CDR1 is DFQATT and CDR2 is SNEGSKA (reference sequence). The CDR3 protein is CSHRAGGPYEQYF. DNA of the CDR3: TGCAGCCATAGAGCGGGAGGGCCTTACGAGCAGTACTTC.

As to this clonotype: It may be a read error: a sequence one base away is much more abundant. This CDR3 reads CAWSGKRAGVEKLFF. DNA for the CDR3: TGTGCCTGGAGTGGGAAAAGGGCAGGGGTTGAAAAACTGTTTTTT. The J gene is TRBJ1-4, the V gene TRBV30, with D perhaps TRBD1 (6 bases). The germline V and J ends were trimmed by 1 base and 7 bases, with 16 bases remaining between them. This CDR3 spans 15 amino acids. Germline values: CDR1 GTSNPN, CDR2 SVGIG (reference sequence). The full variable domain, completed using reference TRBV30 and TRBJ1-4, is SQTIHQWPATLVQPVGSPLSLECTVEGTSNPNLYWYRQAAGRGLQLLFYSVGIGQISSEVPQNLSASRPQDRQFILSSKKLLLSDSGFYLCAWSGKRAGVEKLFFGSGTQLSVL.

On this clonotype itself: As the CDR3 is not closed by the conserved phenylalanine or tryptophan, this likely results from a read error. The V call is TRBV11-3, the J call TRBJ2-1; tentatively, D is TRBD2 (5 bases). Germline CDR1 reads SGHNT; CDR2 reads YENEEA. The CDR3 sequence is 15 residues long. The CDR3 loop reads CASNLASRSYNEQFY. The CDR3 DNA follows: TGTGCCAGCAACTTAGCTAGCAGGAGCTACAATGAGCAGTTCTAC.